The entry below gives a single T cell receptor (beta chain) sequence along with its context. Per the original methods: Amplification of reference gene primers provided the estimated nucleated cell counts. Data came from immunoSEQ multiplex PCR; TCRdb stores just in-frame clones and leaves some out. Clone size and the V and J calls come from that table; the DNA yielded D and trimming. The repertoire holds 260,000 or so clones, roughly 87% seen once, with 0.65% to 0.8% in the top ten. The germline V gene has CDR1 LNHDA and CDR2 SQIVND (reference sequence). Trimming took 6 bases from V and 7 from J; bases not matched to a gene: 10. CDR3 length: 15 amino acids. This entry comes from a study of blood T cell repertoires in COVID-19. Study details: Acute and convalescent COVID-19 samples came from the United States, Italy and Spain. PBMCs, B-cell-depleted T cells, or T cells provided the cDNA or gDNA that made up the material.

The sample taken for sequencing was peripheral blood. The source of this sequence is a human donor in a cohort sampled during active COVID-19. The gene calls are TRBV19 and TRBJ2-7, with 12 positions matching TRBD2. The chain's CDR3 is CASRDGLAGIVEQYF. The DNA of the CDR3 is TGTGCCAGTAGAGACGGACTAGCGGGAATAGTTGAGCAGTACTTC.